The next 10 T cell receptor beta chains were all read from a single sample in a study of blood T cells in healthy people across ages (dated by TCRdb to the mid-2010s). Library preparation was by 5' RACE. Data came from an Illumina HiSeq 2500. A second PCR of about 7 to 12 cycles was performed with a sample-barcoded 5' primer and a J-beta primer mix. The public reads were reprocessed in TCRdb via fastp at Q25 and MiXCR, keeping in-frame beta chains. Each record represents a unique CDR3 protein, reported with the most common genes and DNA among its rows. Counted in this sample were about 1.8 million distinct CDR3 sequences; about 49% of them appeared once. Over 2% of the sample belongs to the ten largest clones. The sample comprised blood. These receptors came from a woman aged 40 to 50 in good health.

The chain carries TRBV18 and TRBJ1-4, with D perhaps TRBD1 (5 bases). V was shortened by 2 bases and J by 0 bases, with 13 bases between the two germline ends. CDR3 length: 17 residues. Germline CDR1 KGHSH, CDR2 LQKENI. CDR3 amino acids: CASSPVAGHATNEKLFF. CDR3 DNA: TGTGCCAGCTCACCAGTCGCAGGACACGCAACTAATGAAAAACTGTTTTTT. Full variable domain (remainder filled in from reference TRBV18 and TRBJ1-4): NAGVMQNPRHLVRRRGQEARLRCSPMKGHSHVYWYRQLPEEGLKFMVYLQKENIIDESGMPKERFSAEFPKEGPSILRIQQVVRGDSAAYFCASSPVAGHATNEKLFFGSGTQLSVL.

The chain couples TRBV12-3 or TRBV12-4 to TRBJ2-3; D is possibly TRBD2 (5 bases). The CDR3 totals 16 residues. V dropped 1 base and J dropped 5 bases, with 16 bases sitting between them. The CDR3 bases are TGTGCCAGCAGTTTAGAAGCGGTGGGAGCCGGAGATACGCAGTATTTT. This gives the protein CASSLEAVGAGDTQYF.

This clonotype was seen only a few times. The J gene is TRBJ2-5, the V gene TRBV7-2, with 10 nucleotides matching TRBD2. The J call is uncertain, as TRBJ2-7 better fits the DNA end. Germline assignment: CDR1 SGHTA and CDR2 FQGNSA. The CDR3 sequence is 14 residues long. CDR3 sequence (DNA): TGTGCCAGCAGCTTAGTACCTAGCGGGGGCGAGCAGTACTTC. Amino acid sequence: CASSLVPSGGEQYF.

In regard to this clonotype: Germline is not matched at one junction end, which may reflect a read error. The genes are TRBV29-1 and TRBJ2-1; D may be TRBD2 (6 bases). This CDR3 has 14 residues. Germline V lookup: CDR1 SQVTM, CDR2 ANQGSEA. CDR3 amino acids: CSADSGSDYYEQFF. CDR3 bases: TGCAGCGCAGATAGCGGTTCCGACTACTATGAGCAGTTCTTC.

This clonotype has a handful of counts. The V and J genes are TRBV28 and TRBJ2-7; D is unresolved. Trimming took 7 bases from V and 7 from J, leaving 23 bases between them. The CDR3 is 15 residues long. Germline V gives CDR1 MDHEN, CDR2 SYDVKM. As DNA, the CDR3 is TGTGCCAGCACGGGCAGGAAGCGAAAGGCAGATGAGCAGTACTTC. As protein: CASTGRKRKADEQYF.

This clonotype occurred many times. CDR3 DNA sequence: TGTGCCAGCAGTCTTTCCAGGGGTAATGAGCAGTTCTTC. It yields the protein CASSLSRGNEQFF. The J gene is TRBJ2-1, the V gene TRBV27; D is possibly TRBD1 (6 bases). This CDR3 is 13 amino acids long. The V gene's germline CDR1 is MNHEY and CDR2 SMNVEV (reference sequence). Trimming took off 5 bases at V and 7 bases at J, with 12 bases between the two ends.

The rearrangement links TRBV5-1 to TRBJ2-5; perhaps TRBD1 as D (5 bases). The ends were cut back, 4 bases at V and 5 bases at J, with 15 bases in the middle. This CDR3 contains 14 residues. CDR1 SGHRS and CDR2 YFSETQ come from the germline V gene. As DNA, the CDR3 is TGCGCCAGCAGCCCCAAGGGGCAACCCGAGACCCAGTACTTC. Translated, it gives CASSPKGQPETQYF.

The chain joins TRBV7-2 to TRBJ2-7; 9 bases line up with TRBD1. The CDR3 totals 16 residues. Per the germline V gene, CDR1 is SGHTA and CDR2 is FQGNSA. Trimming cost V 0 bases and J 2 bases; bases outside gene matches: 5. In nucleotides, the CDR3 is TGTGCCAGCAGCTTAGCCAGACAGGGGGGAACCTACGAGCAGTACTTC. This translates into CASSLARQGGTYEQYF.

This sequence joins TRBV4-2 and TRBJ2-1, with TRBD2 as a possible D gene (6 bases). The J call could be wrong; TRBJ2-7 is a better fit for the DNA end. CDR1 and CDR2 (germline): LGHNA, YNFKEQ. This CDR3 spans 14 amino acids. The DNA of the CDR3 is TGTGCCAGCAGCCAAGGGGGACTCTACAATGAGCAGTACTTC. Encoded protein: CASSQGGLYNEQYF.

The chain couples TRBV3-1 to TRBJ2-7; tentative D call: TRBD1 (6 bases). The CDR3 has 13 amino acids. Germline CDR1 LGHDT, CDR2 YNNKEL (reference sequence). Trimming stripped 2 bases from V and 2 bases from J, with 7 bases between. The CDR3 spells CASSQHRAYEQYF. The CDR3 DNA reads as TGTGCCAGCAGCCAACACAGGGCCTACGAGCAGTACTTC.